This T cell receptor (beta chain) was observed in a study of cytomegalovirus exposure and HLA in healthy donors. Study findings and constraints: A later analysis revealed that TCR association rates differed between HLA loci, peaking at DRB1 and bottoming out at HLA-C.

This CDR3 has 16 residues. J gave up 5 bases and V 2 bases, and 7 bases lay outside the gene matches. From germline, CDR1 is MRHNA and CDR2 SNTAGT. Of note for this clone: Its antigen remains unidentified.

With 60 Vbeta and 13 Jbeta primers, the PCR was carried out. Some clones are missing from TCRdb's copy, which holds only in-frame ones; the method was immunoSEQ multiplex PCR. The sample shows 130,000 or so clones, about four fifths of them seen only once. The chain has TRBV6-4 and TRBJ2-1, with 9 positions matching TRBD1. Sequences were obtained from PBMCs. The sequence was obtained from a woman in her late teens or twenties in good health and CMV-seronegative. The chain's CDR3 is CASSDDGDRANNEQFF. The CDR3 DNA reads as TGTGCCAGCAGTGACGATGGGGACAGGGCGAACAATGAGCAGTTCTTC.